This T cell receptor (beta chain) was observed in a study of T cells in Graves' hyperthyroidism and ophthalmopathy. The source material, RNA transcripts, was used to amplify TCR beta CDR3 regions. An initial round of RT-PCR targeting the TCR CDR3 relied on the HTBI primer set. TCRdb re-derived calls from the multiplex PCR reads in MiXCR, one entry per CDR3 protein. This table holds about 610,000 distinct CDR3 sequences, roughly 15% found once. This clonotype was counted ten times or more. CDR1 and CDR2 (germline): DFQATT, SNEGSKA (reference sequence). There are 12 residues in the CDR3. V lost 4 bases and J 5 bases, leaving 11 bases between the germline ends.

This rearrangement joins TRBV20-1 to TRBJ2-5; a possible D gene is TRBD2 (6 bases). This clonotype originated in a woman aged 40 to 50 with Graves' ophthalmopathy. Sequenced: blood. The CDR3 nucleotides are TGCAGTGCTACGGGACTTAGGGAGACCCAGTACTTC. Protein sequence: CSATGLRETQYF.